This record concerns one T cell receptor (beta chain) sequence. What it binds is unknown. Each TCR cDNA molecule bore a unique molecular identifier. TCRdb re-called the 5' RACE reads with MiXCR, one entry per CDR3 protein. The data contain 60,000 to 80,000 distinct CDR3 sequences, 13% of them singletons. V was pared by 4 bases and J by 0 bases, with 14 bases between. This CDR3 contains 15 residues. Per the germline V gene, CDR1 is SGHRS and CDR2 is YFSETQ. The data originate from a study of spatial heterogeneity in lung cancer. Study in general: The average count in raw reads for each unique TCR and UMI combination exceeded 8.5 appearances.

The time point: sample taken at primary tumor resection. The study sequenced unsorted whole RNA from tumor, nontumor lung or frozen PBMC. The donor population consisted of approximately 68 patients with untreated, early-stage non-small cell lung cancer. Study observations and caveats: The study found ubiquitous expanded tumor TCRs in blood more at resection than follow-up.

The specimen comprised PBMCs, sampled at surgery. The clonotype was recovered from a male donor with early-stage non-small cell lung cancer. This chain connects TRBV5-1 to TRBJ2-7; either TRBD1 or TRBD2 may fit D (5 bases each). The CDR3 region is CASSAGTLPSYEQYF. CDR3 DNA sequence: TGCGCCAGCAGCGCCGGGACGCTTCCCTCCTACGAGCAGTACTTC.